Listed here is a single T cell receptor (beta chain). Its antigen target is currently unknown. The input lacks base qualities; no much larger clone sits a single base away. Library preparation was by the immunoSEQ multiplex PCR assay. Some 1.1 x 10^5 TCR templates per sample were assayed by the deep sequencing platform. Genomic DNA extracted from sorted T cells was used for TCRbeta CDR3 sequencing. The published analysis was carried out like this. The R programming language was used for clonal analysis of the TCRbeta CDR3 data. Comparing unstimulated samples against CFSE-low samples taken after the reaction was how alloreactive CD4+ and CD8+ clones were defined. Regulatory or non-regulatory origin of alloreactive CD4+ clones was assigned by matching sequences to the sorted unstimulated Treg and non-Treg repertoires. The source is immuneACCESS, and TCRdb retained only in-frame sequences with V and J called. Part of the clones is not carried over; for the studies checked, unresolved V genes explain less than half of this, and the remainder is unexplained. That table is the source of V, J and clone size, and D and trimming were worked out from the DNA. The sample records approximately 100,000 clones, approximately 92% of which are singletons. Together, the top ten hold roughly 2.5% of the sample.

Sorted unstimulated T cells and proliferating T cells recovered from mixed lymphocyte reactions underwent TCRbeta CDR3 sequencing. Fresh whole blood from some ten HLA-typed healthy donors was used as the source from which PBMCs were isolated. The source of the sample is a study of siplizumab effects on memory and regulatory T cells (dated by TCRdb to 2018 to 2020). In terms of the full investigation: The study looked at the effect of siplizumab, an anti-CD2 antibody, on alloreactive T-cell subsets in allogeneic mixed lymphocyte reactions made from human PBMCs. Overall study results and their limits: Compared with memory T cells, unstimulated naive T cells appeared more diverse, and naive cells seemed to make a substantial contribution to the alloresponse. A naive or memory phenotype could not be assigned to roughly 75-97% of proliferating CD4+ or CD8+ clones. The cumulative frequency of alloreactive sequences traceable to unstimulated CD4+ memory T cells was significantly reduced by siplizumab. No functional confirmation was obtained for the suppressive function of proliferating Tregs from siplizumab cultures. In reactions with siplizumab, an average of 68.8% of mappable alloreactive CD4+ clones were Treg-derived, compared with roughly 27% in control reactions. Because sequences below about 10^-5 frequency were poorly captured, only a minor fraction of alloreactive clones could be mapped to unstimulated subsets.

CDR1 and CDR2 were assigned from the germline V gene as KGHSH and LQKENI. Deletion took 1 base off V and 4 bases off J, with a span of 17 bases between the germline ends. The CDR3, from cysteine to phenylalanine, totals 17 residues. Only the CDR3 region is kept as DNA, spanning 51 bases read in frame from base 1. The chain employs TRBV18 and TRBJ1-5, with the D gene not clear enough to name. This receptor was identified in a human donor in good health. Some clones in this sample may be carry-over from other donors' samples. Sequenced material: CD4+ T cells sorted from blood. The CDR3 sequence is CASSPQGRQKGNQPQHF. The DNA reads TGTGCCAGCTCACCACAAGGCAGGCAGAAAGGTAATCAGCCCCAGCATTTT.